The clone carrying this T cell receptor (beta chain) came up once. The data belong to a study of CD8 T cells in Susac syndrome. V gave up 6 bases and J gave up 7 bases; unmatched junction bases: 8. The CDR3 contains 14 residues. The germline V gene encodes CDR1 SGHRS and CDR2 YFSETQ. cDNA came from roughly 0.47 to 1 ug RNA primed by random hexamers. TCRdb re-called the immunoSEQ multiplex PCR reads with MiXCR, one entry per CDR3 protein. The table has 150,000 to 200,000 distinct CDR3 sequences, 85% to 95% seen once. The sequenced sample was CD4+ T cells from PBMCs. This receptor was obtained from a human donor in good health. The chain combines TRBV5-1 with TRBJ2-1; 9 bases line up with TRBD2. CDR3 sequence: CASNAGGNLNEQFF. CDR3 bases: TGCGCCAGCAACGCGGGAGGGAACCTAAATGAGCAGTTCTTC.